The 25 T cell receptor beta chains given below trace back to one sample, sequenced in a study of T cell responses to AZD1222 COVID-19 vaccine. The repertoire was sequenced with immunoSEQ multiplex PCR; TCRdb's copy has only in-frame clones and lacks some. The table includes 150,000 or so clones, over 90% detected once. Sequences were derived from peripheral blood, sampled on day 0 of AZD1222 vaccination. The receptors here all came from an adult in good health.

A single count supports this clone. CDR3 residues: CASSFDTTGNTIYF. CDR3 in DNA: TGTGCCAGCAGTTTCGACACCACTGGAAACACCATATATTTT. The chain carries TRBV13 and TRBJ1-3; D is unresolved. CDR1 is PRHDT and CDR2 is FYEKMQ in the germline V gene (reference sequence). This CDR3 has 14 residues. Trimming removed 6 bases from V and 2 bases from J, with 11 bases in between.

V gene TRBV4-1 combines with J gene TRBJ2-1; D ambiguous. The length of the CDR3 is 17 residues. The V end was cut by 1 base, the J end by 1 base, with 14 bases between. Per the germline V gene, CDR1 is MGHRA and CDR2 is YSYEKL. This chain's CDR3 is CASSQGRGRLSYNEQFF. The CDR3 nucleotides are TGCGCCAGCAGCCAAGGTAGAGGACGGCTGTCCTACAATGAGCAGTTCTTC.

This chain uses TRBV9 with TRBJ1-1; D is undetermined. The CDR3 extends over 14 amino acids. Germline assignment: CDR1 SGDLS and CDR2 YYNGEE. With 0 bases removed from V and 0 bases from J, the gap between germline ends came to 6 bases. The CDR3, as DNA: TGTGCCAGCAGCGTAGCACACTTGAACACTGAAGCTTTCTTT. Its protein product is CASSVAHLNTEAFF. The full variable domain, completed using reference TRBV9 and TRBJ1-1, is DSGVTQTPKHLITATGQRVTLRCSPRSGDLSVYWYQQSLDQGLQFLIQYYNGEERAKGNILERFSAQQFPDLHSELNLSSLELGDSALYFCASSVAHLNTEAFFGQGTRLTVV.

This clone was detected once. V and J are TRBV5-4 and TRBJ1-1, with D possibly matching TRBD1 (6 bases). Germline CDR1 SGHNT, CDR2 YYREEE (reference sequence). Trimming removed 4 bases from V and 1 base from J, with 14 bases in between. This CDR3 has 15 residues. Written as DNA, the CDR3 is TGTGCCAGCAGCCGAGGGGGAGTGGGGAACACTGAAGCTTTCTTT. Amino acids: CASSRGGVGNTEAFF.

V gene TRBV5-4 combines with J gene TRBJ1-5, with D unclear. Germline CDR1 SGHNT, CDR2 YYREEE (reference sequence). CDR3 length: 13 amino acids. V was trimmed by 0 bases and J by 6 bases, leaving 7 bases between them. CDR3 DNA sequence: TGTGCCAGCAGCTTGGAAGGCACTCAGCCCCAGCATTTT. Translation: CASSLEGTQPQHF.

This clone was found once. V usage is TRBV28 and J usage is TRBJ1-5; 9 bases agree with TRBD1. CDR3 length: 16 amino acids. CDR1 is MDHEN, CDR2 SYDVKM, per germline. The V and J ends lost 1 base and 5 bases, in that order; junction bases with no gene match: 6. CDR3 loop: CASSLLPGQGDQPQHF. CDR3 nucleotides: TGTGCCAGCAGTTTATTACCGGGACAGGGAGATCAGCCCCAGCATTTT.

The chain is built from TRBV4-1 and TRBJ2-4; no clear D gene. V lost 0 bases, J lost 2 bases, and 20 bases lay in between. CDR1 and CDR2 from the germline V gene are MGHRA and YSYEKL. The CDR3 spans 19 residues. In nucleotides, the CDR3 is TGCGCCAGCAGCCAAGATCTTGGTCTTAGGGTGTCGACCAAAAACATTCAGTACTTC. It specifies CASSQDLGLRVSTKNIQYF.

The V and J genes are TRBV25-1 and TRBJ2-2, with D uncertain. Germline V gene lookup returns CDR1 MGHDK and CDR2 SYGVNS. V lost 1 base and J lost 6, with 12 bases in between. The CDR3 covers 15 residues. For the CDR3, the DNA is TGTGCCAGCAGTGAATTAGGTGGCGGTCCCGGGGAGCTGTTTTTT. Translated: CASSELGGGPGELFF.

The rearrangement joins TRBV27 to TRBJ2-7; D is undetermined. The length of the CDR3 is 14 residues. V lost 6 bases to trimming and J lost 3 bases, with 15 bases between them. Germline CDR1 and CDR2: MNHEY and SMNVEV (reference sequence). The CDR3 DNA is TGTGCCAGCAGCCCTACCGCAGGCCACTACGAGCAGTACTTC. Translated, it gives CASSPTAGHYEQYF.

As DNA, the CDR3 is TGTGCCAGTAGTATAGTATTTAGGACAGGGGTCGATGGCTACACCTTC. Its translation is CASSIVFRTGVDGYTF. V and J are TRBV19 and TRBJ1-2, with TRBD1 identical over 9 bases. The junction had 9 bases not matched to a gene; V was cut back by 1 base and J by 6 bases. Per germline, CDR1 LNHDA and CDR2 SQIVND (reference sequence). CDR3 length: 16 residues. Based on the CDR3 plus reference TRBV19 and TRBJ1-2, the full variable domain is DGGITQSPKYLFRKEGQNVTLSCEQNLNHDAMYWYRQDPGQGLRLIYYSQIVNDFQKGDIAEGYSVSREKKESFPLTVTSAQKNPTAFYLCASSIVFRTGVDGYTFGSGTRLTVV.

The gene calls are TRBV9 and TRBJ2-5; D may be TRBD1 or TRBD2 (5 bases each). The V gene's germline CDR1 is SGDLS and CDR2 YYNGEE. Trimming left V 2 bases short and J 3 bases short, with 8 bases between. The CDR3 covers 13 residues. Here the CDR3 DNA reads TGTGCCAGCAGCGTTAGAGGGGAAGAGACCCAGTACTTC. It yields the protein CASSVRGEETQYF.

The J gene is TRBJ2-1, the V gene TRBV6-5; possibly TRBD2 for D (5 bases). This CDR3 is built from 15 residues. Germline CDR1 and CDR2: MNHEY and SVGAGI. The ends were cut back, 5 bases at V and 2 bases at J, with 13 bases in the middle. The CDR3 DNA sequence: TGTGCCAGCAGTCCTGGACTCTACACCTACAATGAGCAGTTCTTC. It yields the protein CASSPGLYTYNEQFF.

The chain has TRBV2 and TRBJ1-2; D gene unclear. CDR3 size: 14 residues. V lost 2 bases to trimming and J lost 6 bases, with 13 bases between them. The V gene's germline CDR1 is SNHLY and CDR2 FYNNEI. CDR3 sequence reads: CASSESFRSDGYTF. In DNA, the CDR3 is TGTGCCAGCAGTGAAAGTTTCAGATCAGATGGCTACACCTTC. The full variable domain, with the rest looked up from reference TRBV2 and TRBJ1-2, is EPEVTQTPSHQVTQMGQEVILRCVPISNHLYFYWYRQILGQKVEFLVSFYNNEISEKSEIFDDQFSVERPDGSNFTLKIRSTKLEDSAMYFCASSESFRSDGYTFGSGTRLTVV.

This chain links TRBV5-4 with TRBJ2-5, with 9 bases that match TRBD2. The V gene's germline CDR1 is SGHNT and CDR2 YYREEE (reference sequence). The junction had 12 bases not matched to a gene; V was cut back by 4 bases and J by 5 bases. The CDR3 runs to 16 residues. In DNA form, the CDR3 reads TGTGCCAGCAGCCGTACGATAGCGGGAGTGATTGAGACCCAGTACTTC. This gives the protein CASSRTIAGVIETQYF.

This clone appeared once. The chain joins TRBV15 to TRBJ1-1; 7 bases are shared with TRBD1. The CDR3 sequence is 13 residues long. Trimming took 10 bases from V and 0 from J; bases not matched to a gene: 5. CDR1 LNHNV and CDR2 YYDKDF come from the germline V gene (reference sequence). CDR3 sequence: CASRDSMNTEAFF. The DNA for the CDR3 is TGTGCCAGTAGGGACAGCATGAACACTGAAGCTTTCTTT.

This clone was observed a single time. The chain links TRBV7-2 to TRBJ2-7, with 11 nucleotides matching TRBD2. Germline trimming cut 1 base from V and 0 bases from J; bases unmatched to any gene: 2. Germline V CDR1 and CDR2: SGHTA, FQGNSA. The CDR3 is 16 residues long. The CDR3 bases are TGTGCCAGCAGCTTAGGGACTAGCGGGTTCTCCTACGAGCAGTACTTC. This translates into CASSLGTSGFSYEQYF.

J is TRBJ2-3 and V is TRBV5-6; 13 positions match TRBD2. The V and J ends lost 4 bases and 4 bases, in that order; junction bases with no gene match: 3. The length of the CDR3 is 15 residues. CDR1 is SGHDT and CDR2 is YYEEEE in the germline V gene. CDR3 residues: CASSRTSGRADTQYF. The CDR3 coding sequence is TGTGCCAGCAGCCGTACTAGCGGGAGGGCAGATACGCAGTATTTT.

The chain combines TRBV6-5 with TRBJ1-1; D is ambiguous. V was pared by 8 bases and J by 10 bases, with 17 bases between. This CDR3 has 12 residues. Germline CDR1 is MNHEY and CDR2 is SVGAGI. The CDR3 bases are TGTGCCAGCTCGGCCGGCAGCTGGGGAGCTTTCTTT. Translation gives CASSAGSWGAFF.

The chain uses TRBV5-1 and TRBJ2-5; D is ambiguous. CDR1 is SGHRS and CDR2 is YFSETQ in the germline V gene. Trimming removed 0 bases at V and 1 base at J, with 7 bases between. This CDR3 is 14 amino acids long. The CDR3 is CASSLEGIQETQYF. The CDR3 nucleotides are TGCGCCAGCAGCTTGGAAGGAATCCAAGAGACCCAGTACTTC.

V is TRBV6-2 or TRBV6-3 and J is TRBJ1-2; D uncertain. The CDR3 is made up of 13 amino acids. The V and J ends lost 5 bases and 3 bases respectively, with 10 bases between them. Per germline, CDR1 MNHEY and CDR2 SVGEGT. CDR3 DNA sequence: TGTGCCAGCAGTAGCCGGCCTCACTATGGCTACACCTTC. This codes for CASSSRPHYGYTF.

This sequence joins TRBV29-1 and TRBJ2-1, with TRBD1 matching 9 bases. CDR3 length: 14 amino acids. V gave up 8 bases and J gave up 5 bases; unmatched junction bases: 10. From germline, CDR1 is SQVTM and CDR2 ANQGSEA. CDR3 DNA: TGCAGCTGCTGGGACAGGGAAGGAGACAATGAGCAGTTCTTC. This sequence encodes CSCWDREGDNEQFF.

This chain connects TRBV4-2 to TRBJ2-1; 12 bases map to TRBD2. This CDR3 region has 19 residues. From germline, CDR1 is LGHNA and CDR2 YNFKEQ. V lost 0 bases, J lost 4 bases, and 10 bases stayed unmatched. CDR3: CASSQDGASGRGQYNEQFF. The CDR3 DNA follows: TGTGCCAGCAGCCAAGATGGGGCTAGCGGGAGGGGCCAATACAATGAGCAGTTCTTC.

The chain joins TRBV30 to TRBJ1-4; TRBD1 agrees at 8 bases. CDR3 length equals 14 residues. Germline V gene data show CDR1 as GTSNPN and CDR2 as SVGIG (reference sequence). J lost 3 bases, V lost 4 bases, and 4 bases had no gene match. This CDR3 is CAWNKQGANEKLFF. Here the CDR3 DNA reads TGTGCCTGGAATAAACAGGGGGCTAATGAAAAACTGTTTTTT.

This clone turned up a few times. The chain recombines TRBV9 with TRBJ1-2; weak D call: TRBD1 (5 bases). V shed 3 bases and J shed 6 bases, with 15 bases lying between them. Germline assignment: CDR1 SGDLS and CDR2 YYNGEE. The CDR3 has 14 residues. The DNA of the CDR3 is TGTGCCAGCAGCGCTGCGGGACTTGGAAATGGCTACACCTTC. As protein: CASSAAGLGNGYTF.

CDR3 coding DNA: TGTGCCAGCAGTGAAAGGGGGGCCGATAATTCACCCCTCCACTTT. Translating gives CASSERGADNSPLHF. The J gene is TRBJ1-6, the V gene TRBV2; D is perhaps TRBD1 (6 bases). This CDR3 comprises 15 residues. Germline V CDR1 and CDR2: SNHLY, FYNNEI. V lost 2 bases to trimming and J lost 5 bases, with 10 bases between them.